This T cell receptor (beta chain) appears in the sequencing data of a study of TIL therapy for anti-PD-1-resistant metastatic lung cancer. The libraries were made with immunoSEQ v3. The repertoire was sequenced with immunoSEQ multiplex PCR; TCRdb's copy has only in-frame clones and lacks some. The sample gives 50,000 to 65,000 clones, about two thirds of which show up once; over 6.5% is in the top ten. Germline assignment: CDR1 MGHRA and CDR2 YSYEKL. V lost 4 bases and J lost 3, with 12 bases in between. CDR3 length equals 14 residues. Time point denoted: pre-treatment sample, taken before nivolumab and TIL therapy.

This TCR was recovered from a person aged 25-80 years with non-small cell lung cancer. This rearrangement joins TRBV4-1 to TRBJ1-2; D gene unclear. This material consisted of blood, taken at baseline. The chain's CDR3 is CASSPAKADYGYTF. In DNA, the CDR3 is TGCGCCAGCAGCCCGGCAAAGGCGGACTATGGCTACACCTTC.